This TCR beta chain is drawn from a study of T cells after yellow fever vaccination. This clonotype was recorded a few times. Each CDR3 protein gets one entry after TCRdb re-called the 5' RACE reads with MiXCR. The sample records approximately 510,000 distinct CDR3 sequences, 21% being singletons. Losses at the gene ends were 6 bases for V and 7 bases for J; bases not matched to a gene: 9. Germline V gene lookup returns CDR1 MNHNS and CDR2 SASEGT. CDR3 size: 15 residues. The material sequenced was PBMCs, taken approximately 22 days after the first yellow fever vaccination. This clonotype was obtained from a man younger than 30 who received the YFV17D yellow fever vaccine. The J gene is TRBJ2-2, the V gene TRBV6-1, with 9 bases that match TRBD1. The CDR3 region is CASRTGQGLIGELFF. Written as DNA, the CDR3 is TGTGCCAGCAGAACCGGACAGGGGTTAATCGGGGAGCTGTTTTTT.